The sequence of this TCR beta chain was determined in a study of T cells after yellow fever vaccination. In this sample, this clonotype turned up a few times. TCRdb reprocessed the 5' RACE reads via MiXCR and lists one record per CDR3 protein. This repertoire shows around 100,000 distinct CDR3 sequences, about 6% found once; its top ten account for just over 40%. This TCR came from a man between 18 and 35 years old who received the YFV17D yellow fever vaccine. This sample comprised CD8+ T cells sorted from PBMCs, obtained 10 days after the yellow fever booster vaccination.

The CDR3 loop is CASSLIRPGSPLHF. Written as DNA, the CDR3 is TGTGCCAGCAGCTTGATCAGGCCCGGGTCACCCCTCCACTTT. This chain links TRBV7-2 with TRBJ1-6; D is unclear. The CDR3 runs 14 residues. Germline V CDR1 and CDR2: SGHTA, FQGNSA. V lost 3 bases, J lost 10 bases, and 13 bases lay in between.